A selection of T cell receptor beta chains follows, all from one sample in a study of T cells in Graves' hyperthyroidism and ophthalmopathy. TCRdb reanalysed the multiplex PCR reads using MiXCR and keeps one entry per CDR3 protein. This sample carries approximately 400,000 distinct CDR3 sequences, approximately 14% of them seen once, and the ten largest clones take around 7%. The sample consisted of blood. These receptors were collected from a woman aged 18-29 years with Graves' hyperthyroidism. Each CDR3 is given with its conserved first and last residue. D genes are given only for firm matches. Clone size is given for some rows only: seen once, a few or many times, or a class if the clone is expanded.

j_gene: TRBJ1-2; abundance: few; v_gene: TRBV19; d_gene: NA; CDR3nt: TGTGCCAGTAGTATAGGGACAAACTCGTATGGCTACACCTTC; CDR3aa: CASSIGTNSYGYTF
j_gene: TRBJ2-1; abundance: NA; v_gene: TRBV6-1; d_gene: TRBD2; CDR3nt: TGTGCCAGCAGTGAAGAACTAGCGGGGTTCGCTAGCTCCTACAATGAGCAGTTCTTC; CDR3aa: CASSEELAGFASSYNEQFF
j_gene: TRBJ2-7; abundance: many; v_gene: TRBV19; d_gene: NA; CDR3nt: TGTGCCAGTAGTATAGGTGGGGTCGACTCCTACGAGCAGTACTTC; CDR3aa: CASSIGGVDSYEQYF
j_gene: TRBJ2-7; abundance: NA; v_gene: TRBV20-1; d_gene: TRBD2; CDR3nt: TGCAGTGCTAGAGGACAAGGTTTTCTAGCGGGAGGGCTGGGCGAGCAGTACTTC; CDR3aa: CSARGQGFLAGGLGEQYF
j_gene: TRBJ1-5; abundance: few; v_gene: TRBV4-1; d_gene: NA; CDR3nt: TGCGCCAGCAGCTTACCCCCGGGTCCTGCGGGCAATCAGCCCCAGCATTTT; CDR3aa: CASSLPPGPAGNQPQHF
j_gene: TRBJ2-3; abundance: many; v_gene: TRBV29-1; d_gene: NA; CDR3nt: TGCAGCGTTCGAAGTAGCGGAACAGATACGCAGTATTTT; CDR3aa: CSVRSSGTDTQYF
j_gene: TRBJ1-3; abundance: many; v_gene: TRBV6-1; d_gene: NA; CDR3nt: TGTGCCAGCAGTGCCCCCGGGACACGGAACACCATATATTTT; CDR3aa: CASSAPGTRNTIYF
j_gene: TRBJ2-5; abundance: many; v_gene: TRBV20-1; d_gene: TRBD2; CDR3nt: TGCAGTGCCCCGCGGGGGGAGGGAGAGACCCAGTACTTC; CDR3aa: CSAPRGEGETQYF
j_gene: TRBJ1-3; abundance: NA; v_gene: TRBV7-2; d_gene: NA; CDR3nt: TGTGCCAGCACCCGGGGCGGGCCCCGAAACACCATATATTTT; CDR3aa: CASTRGGPRNTIYF
j_gene: TRBJ2-7; abundance: few; v_gene: TRBV3-1; d_gene: TRBD2; CDR3nt: TGTGCCAGCAGCCAAGGGCGGGAGGACGAGCAGTACTTC; CDR3aa: CASSQGREDEQYF
j_gene: TRBJ1-2; abundance: many; v_gene: TRBV24-1; d_gene: TRBD1; CDR3nt: TGTGCCACCAGTGATAACAGGGGGACTAACTATGGCTACACCTTC; CDR3aa: CATSDNRGTNYGYTF
j_gene: TRBJ1-1; abundance: NA; v_gene: TRBV20-1; d_gene: NA; CDR3nt: TGCAGTGCTAGGGGGCCGGACACTTGGACTGAAGCTTTCTTT; CDR3aa: CSARGPDTWTEAFF
j_gene: TRBJ2-1; abundance: many; v_gene: TRBV12-3/TRBV12-4; d_gene: TRBD1; CDR3nt: TGTGCCAGCACCAGACAGGGGGCAGGCGAGCAGTTCTTC; CDR3aa: CASTRQGAGEQFF
j_gene: TRBJ2-1; abundance: NA; v_gene: TRBV11-2; d_gene: NA; CDR3nt: TGTGCCAGCAGCTTATTCGACACCTACAATGAGCAGTTCTTC; CDR3aa: CASSLFDTYNEQFF
j_gene: TRBJ2-7; abundance: many; v_gene: TRBV11-2; d_gene: NA; CDR3nt: TGTGCCAGCAGCTCCTCTGGGAACGAGCAGTACTTC; CDR3aa: CASSSSGNEQYF
j_gene: TRBJ2-2; abundance: NA; v_gene: TRBV18; d_gene: NA; CDR3nt: TGTGCCAGCTCACCAAAAGCACAGGCACCGAACACCGGGGAGCTGTTTTTT; CDR3aa: CASSPKAQAPNTGELFF
j_gene: TRBJ2-7; abundance: many; v_gene: TRBV7-2; d_gene: NA; CDR3nt: TGTGCCAGCAGCCGGACAAAAGGGTCCTACGAGCAGTACTTC; CDR3aa: CASSRTKGSYEQYF
j_gene: TRBJ1-4; abundance: few; v_gene: TRBV6-1; d_gene: TRBD1; CDR3nt: TGTGCCAGCAAAAGCATACAGGGGTTGACGGCAACTAATGAAAAACTGTTTTTT; CDR3aa: CASKSIQGLTATNEKLFF
j_gene: TRBJ2-7; abundance: few; v_gene: TRBV7-2; d_gene: TRBD1; CDR3nt: TGTGCCAGCAGCTTAGATGGACAGGGTTCCTACGAGCAGTACTTC; CDR3aa: CASSLDGQGSYEQYF
j_gene: TRBJ2-3; abundance: few; v_gene: TRBV9; d_gene: NA; CDR3nt: TGTGCCAGCAGCGTTGGAACCGCAATAGATACGCAGTATTTT; CDR3aa: CASSVGTAIDTQYF
j_gene: TRBJ2-3; abundance: NA; v_gene: TRBV5-1; d_gene: TRBD2; CDR3nt: TGCGCCAGCGGACTAGCGGGGAACACAGATACGCAGTATTTT; CDR3aa: CASGLAGNTDTQYF
j_gene: TRBJ1-2; abundance: many; v_gene: TRBV2; d_gene: NA; CDR3nt: TGTGCCAGCAGTGACGAGTATGAAAACTATGGCTACACCTTC; CDR3aa: CASSDEYENYGYTF
j_gene: TRBJ2-3; abundance: many; v_gene: TRBV11-2; d_gene: TRBD2; CDR3nt: TGTGCCAGCAGCTTAGTACTAGCGGGAAGCGCAGATACGCAGTATTTT; CDR3aa: CASSLVLAGSADTQYF
j_gene: TRBJ1-1; abundance: many; v_gene: TRBV5-6; d_gene: NA; CDR3nt: TGTGCCAGCAGCTTTGGACAGACCATGAACACTGAAGCTTTCTTT; CDR3aa: CASSFGQTMNTEAFF
j_gene: TRBJ2-3; abundance: few; v_gene: TRBV4-1; d_gene: TRBD2; CDR3nt: TGCGCCAGCAGCCAAGGGACTAGCGGGAGATTGGCAGATACGCAGTATTTT; CDR3aa: CASSQGTSGRLADTQYF
j_gene: TRBJ2-1; abundance: few; v_gene: TRBV6-2/TRBV6-3; d_gene: TRBD2; CDR3nt: TGTGCCAGCAGTCACCAAGGGACTAGCGCCAATGAGCAGTTCTTC; CDR3aa: CASSHQGTSANEQFF
j_gene: TRBJ2-1; abundance: many; v_gene: TRBV11-2; d_gene: NA; CDR3nt: TGTGCCAGCAGCTGGGTGAATGAGCAGTTCTTC; CDR3aa: CASSWVNEQFF
j_gene: TRBJ2-7; abundance: many; v_gene: TRBV3-1; d_gene: TRBD1; CDR3nt: TGTGCCAGCAGCCGCCCCGGGACAGGGATTTACGAGCAGTACTTC; CDR3aa: CASSRPGTGIYEQYF
j_gene: TRBJ2-1; abundance: many; v_gene: TRBV9; d_gene: NA; CDR3nt: TGTGCCAGCAGCGTAGGAGGGGACTCGCGAGCCAATGAGCAGTTCTTC; CDR3aa: CASSVGGDSRANEQFF
j_gene: TRBJ1-4; abundance: many; v_gene: TRBV7-9; d_gene: NA; CDR3nt: TGTGCCAGCAGCTTAAACAGGGATGGGGAAAAACTGTTTTTT; CDR3aa: CASSLNRDGEKLFF
j_gene: TRBJ1-6; abundance: NA; v_gene: TRBV4-1; d_gene: NA; CDR3nt: TGCGCCAGCAGCCCAAGTAACCTGAGGACAGCTTCACCCCTCCACTTT; CDR3aa: CASSPSNLRTASPLHF
j_gene: TRBJ2-1; abundance: few; v_gene: TRBV6-1; d_gene: TRBD1; CDR3nt: TGTGCCAGCAGTGAAATAGGACAGGGGTACAGTGAGCAGTTCTTC; CDR3aa: CASSEIGQGYSEQFF
j_gene: TRBJ1-4; abundance: many; v_gene: TRBV12-3/TRBV12-4; d_gene: NA; CDR3nt: TGTGCCAGCAGTTCACATTACCCTGAAAAACTGTTTTTT; CDR3aa: CASSSHYPEKLFF
j_gene: TRBJ2-7; abundance: many; v_gene: TRBV12-3/TRBV12-4; d_gene: TRBD2; CDR3nt: TGTGCCAGCACTAGCGGGGGGGGACTCGAGCAGTACTTC; CDR3aa: CASTSGGGLEQYF
j_gene: TRBJ2-1; abundance: NA; v_gene: TRBV4-2; d_gene: NA; CDR3nt: TGTGCCAGCAGCCAAGTAAGCGGGACCGTCAGGGGTGAGCATTTCTTC; CDR3aa: CASSQVSGTVRGEHFF
j_gene: TRBJ1-2; abundance: many; v_gene: TRBV9; d_gene: NA; CDR3nt: TGTGCCAGCAGCGTGTACCAAAATGGGCAGACAGCCTACACCTTC; CDR3aa: CASSVYQNGQTAYTF
j_gene: TRBJ2-7; abundance: many; v_gene: TRBV18; d_gene: NA; CDR3nt: TGTGCCAGCTCGCTCCGAACACCCCGTTCCTACGAGCAGTACTTC; CDR3aa: CASSLRTPRSYEQYF
j_gene: TRBJ2-5; abundance: many; v_gene: TRBV6-1; d_gene: NA; CDR3nt: TGTGCCAGCAGGCGTACCCAGGGTCCTGGGGAGACCCAGTACTTC; CDR3aa: CASRRTQGPGETQYF
j_gene: TRBJ2-7; abundance: NA; v_gene: TRBV2; d_gene: NA; CDR3nt: TGTGCCAGCAGTGAAACAGGCCTCTACGAGCAGTACTTC; CDR3aa: CASSETGLYEQYF
j_gene: TRBJ1-5; abundance: many; v_gene: TRBV28; d_gene: TRBD1; CDR3nt: TGTGCCAGCAGTTTATTTCGCTGGGACAGGGTTGACAATCAGCCCCAGCATTTT; CDR3aa: CASSLFRWDRVDNQPQHF
j_gene: TRBJ1-2; abundance: many; v_gene: TRBV15; d_gene: NA; CDR3nt: TGTGCCACCAGCAGGGACACGATCTCAGGCGGCTACACCTTC; CDR3aa: CATSRDTISGGYTF
j_gene: TRBJ2-3; abundance: many; v_gene: TRBV7-3; d_gene: NA; CDR3nt: TGTGCCAGCAGCGAATTTCCAGGGTCAGATACGCAGTATTTT; CDR3aa: CASSEFPGSDTQYF
j_gene: TRBJ2-5; abundance: many; v_gene: TRBV3-1; d_gene: NA; CDR3nt: TGTGCCAGCAGCCAAGATAATCCCCTGGGCGGATCGTACCAAGAGACCCAGTACTTC; CDR3aa: CASSQDNPLGGSYQETQYF
j_gene: TRBJ1-2; abundance: few; v_gene: TRBV6-1; d_gene: NA; CDR3nt: TGTGCCAGCAGTGAAGGCCCGGGCCACGGCTATGGCTACACCTTC; CDR3aa: CASSEGPGHGYGYTF